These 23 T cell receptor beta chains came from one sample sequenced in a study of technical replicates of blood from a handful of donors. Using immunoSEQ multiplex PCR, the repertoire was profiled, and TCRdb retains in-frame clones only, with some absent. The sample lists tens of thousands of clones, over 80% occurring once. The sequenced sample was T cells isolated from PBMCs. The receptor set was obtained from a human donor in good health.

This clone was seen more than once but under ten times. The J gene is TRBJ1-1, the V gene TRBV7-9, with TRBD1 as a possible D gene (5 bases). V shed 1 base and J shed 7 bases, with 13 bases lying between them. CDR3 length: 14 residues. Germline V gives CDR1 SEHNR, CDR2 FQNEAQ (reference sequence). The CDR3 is CASSLDGAYGEAFF. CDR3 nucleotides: TGTGCCAGCAGCTTAGATGGGGCCTATGGTGAAGCTTTCTTT. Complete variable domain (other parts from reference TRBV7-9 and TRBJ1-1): DTGVSQNPRHKITKRGQNVTFRCDPISEHNRLYWYRQTLGQGPEFLTYFQNEAQLEKSRLLSDRFSAERPKGSFSTLEIQRTEQGDSAMYLCASSLDGAYGEAFFGQGTRLTVV.

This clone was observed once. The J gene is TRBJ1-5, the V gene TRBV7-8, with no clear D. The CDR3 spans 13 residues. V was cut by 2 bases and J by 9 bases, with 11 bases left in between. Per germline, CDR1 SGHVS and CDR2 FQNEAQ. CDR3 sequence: CASSLTVLRPQHF. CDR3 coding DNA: TGTGCCAGCAGCTTAACTGTCCTTCGGCCCCAGCATTTT.

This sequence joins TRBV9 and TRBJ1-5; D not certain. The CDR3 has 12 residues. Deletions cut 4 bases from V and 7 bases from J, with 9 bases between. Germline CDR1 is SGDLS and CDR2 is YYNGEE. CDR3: CASSNGLQPQHF. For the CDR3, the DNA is TGTGCCAGCAGCAACGGACTCCAGCCCCAGCATTTT.

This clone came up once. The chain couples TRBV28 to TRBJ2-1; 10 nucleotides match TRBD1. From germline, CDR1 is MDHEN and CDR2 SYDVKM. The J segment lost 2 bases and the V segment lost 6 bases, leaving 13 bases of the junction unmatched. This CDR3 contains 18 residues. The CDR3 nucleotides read TGTGCCAGCAGAGGGGGACAGGGGCCTCTCCCCGCCTACAATGAGCAGTTCTTC. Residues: CASRGGQGPLPAYNEQFF.

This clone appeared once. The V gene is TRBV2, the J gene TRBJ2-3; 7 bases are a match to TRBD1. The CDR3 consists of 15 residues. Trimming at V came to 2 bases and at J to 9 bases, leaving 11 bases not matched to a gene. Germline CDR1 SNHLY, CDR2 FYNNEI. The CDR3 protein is CASSEMGQLKSTQYF. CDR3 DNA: TGTGCCAGCAGTGAAATGGGACAGTTAAAATCGACGCAGTATTTT. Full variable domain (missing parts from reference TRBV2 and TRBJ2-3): EPEVTQTPSHQVTQMGQEVILRCVPISNHLYFYWYRQILGQKVEFLVSFYNNEISEKSEIFDDQFSVERPDGSNFTLKIRSTKLEDSAMYFCASSEMGQLKSTQYFGPGTRLTVL.

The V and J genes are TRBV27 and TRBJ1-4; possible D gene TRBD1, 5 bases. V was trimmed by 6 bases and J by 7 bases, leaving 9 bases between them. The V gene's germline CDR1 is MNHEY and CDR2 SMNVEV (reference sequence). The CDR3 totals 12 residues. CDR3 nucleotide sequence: TGTGCCAGCAGGGCGGGGGTTGAAAAACTGTTTTTT. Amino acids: CASRAGVEKLFF.

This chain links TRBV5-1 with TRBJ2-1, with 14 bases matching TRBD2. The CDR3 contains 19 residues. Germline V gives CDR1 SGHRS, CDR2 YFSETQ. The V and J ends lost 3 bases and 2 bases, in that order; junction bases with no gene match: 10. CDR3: CASSSGGLAGEWAYNEQFF. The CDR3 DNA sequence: TGCGCCAGCAGCTCGGGGGGACTAGCGGGAGAGTGGGCCTACAATGAGCAGTTCTTC.

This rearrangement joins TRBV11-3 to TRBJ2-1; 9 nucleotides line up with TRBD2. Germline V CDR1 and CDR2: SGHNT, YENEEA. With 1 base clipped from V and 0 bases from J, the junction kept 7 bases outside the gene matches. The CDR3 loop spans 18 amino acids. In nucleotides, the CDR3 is TGTGCCAGCAGCTTAGCAGATGGACTAGCGTACTCCTACAATGAGCAGTTCTTC. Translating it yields CASSLADGLAYSYNEQFF.

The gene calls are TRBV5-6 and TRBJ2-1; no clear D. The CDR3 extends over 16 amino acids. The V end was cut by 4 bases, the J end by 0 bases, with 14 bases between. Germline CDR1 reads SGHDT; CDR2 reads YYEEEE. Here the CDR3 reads CASSEDWLPSYNEQFF. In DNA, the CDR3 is TGTGCCAGCAGCGAAGACTGGCTCCCCTCCTACAATGAGCAGTTCTTC.

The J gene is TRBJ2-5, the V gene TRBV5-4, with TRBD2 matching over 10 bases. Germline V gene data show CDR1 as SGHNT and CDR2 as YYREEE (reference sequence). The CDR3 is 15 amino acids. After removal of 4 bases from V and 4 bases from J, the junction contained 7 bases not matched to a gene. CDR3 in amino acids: CASSPNLAGVETQYF. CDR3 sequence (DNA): TGTGCCAGCAGCCCTAACCTAGCGGGAGTAGAGACCCAGTACTTC.

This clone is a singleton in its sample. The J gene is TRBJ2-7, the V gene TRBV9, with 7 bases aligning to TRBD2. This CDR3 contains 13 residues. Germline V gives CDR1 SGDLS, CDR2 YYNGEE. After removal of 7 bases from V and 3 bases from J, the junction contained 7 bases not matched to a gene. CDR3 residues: CASSTSLNYEQYF. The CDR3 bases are TGTGCCAGCTCGACTAGCTTAAACTACGAGCAGTACTTC. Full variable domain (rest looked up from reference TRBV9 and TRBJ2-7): DSGVTQTPKHLITATGQRVTLRCSPRSGDLSVYWYQQSLDQGLQFLIQYYNGEERAKGNILERFSAQQFPDLHSELNLSSLELGDSALYFCASSTSLNYEQYFGPGTRLTVT.

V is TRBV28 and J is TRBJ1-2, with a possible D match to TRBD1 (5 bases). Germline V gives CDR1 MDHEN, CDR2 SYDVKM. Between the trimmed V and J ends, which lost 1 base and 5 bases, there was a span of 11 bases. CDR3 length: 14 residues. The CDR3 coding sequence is TGTGCCAGCAGTTTATCCTCGGGACTGTATGGCTACACCTTC. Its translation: CASSLSSGLYGYTF.

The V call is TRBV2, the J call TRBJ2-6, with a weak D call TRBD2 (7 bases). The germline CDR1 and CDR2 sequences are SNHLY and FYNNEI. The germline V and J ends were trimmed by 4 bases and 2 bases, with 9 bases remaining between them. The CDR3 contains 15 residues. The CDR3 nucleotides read TGTGCCAGCAGTGGGGGGGGGCCTGGGGCCAACGTCCTGACTTTC. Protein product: CASSGGGPGANVLTF.

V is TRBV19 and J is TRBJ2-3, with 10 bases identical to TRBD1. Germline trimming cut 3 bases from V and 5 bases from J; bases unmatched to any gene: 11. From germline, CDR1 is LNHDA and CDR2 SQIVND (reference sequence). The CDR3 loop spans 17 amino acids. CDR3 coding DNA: TGTGCCAGTAGTATTTTTTTAGGGACAGGGGATGAAGATACGCAGTATTTT. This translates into CASSIFLGTGDEDTQYF.

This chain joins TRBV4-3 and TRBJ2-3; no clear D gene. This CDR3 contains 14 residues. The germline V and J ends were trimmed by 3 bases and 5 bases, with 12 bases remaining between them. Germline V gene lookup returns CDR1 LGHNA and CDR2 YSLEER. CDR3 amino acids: CASSQKLREDTQYF. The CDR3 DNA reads TGCGCCAGCAGCCAGAAGCTCCGTGAAGATACGCAGTATTTT.

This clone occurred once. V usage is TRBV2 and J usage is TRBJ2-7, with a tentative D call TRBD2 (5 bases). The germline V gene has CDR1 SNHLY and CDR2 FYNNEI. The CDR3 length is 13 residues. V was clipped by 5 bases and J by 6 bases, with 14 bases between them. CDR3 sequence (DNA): TGTGCCAGCAGTCCCACGAGGGTCCGCGAGCAGTACTTC. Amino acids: CASSPTRVREQYF.

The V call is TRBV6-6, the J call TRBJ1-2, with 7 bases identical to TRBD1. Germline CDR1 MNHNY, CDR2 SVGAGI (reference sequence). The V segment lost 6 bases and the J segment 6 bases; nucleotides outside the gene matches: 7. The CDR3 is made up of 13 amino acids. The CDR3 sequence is CASRLTGMDGYTF. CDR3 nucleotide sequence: TGTGCCAGCAGGCTGACAGGGATGGATGGCTACACCTTC.

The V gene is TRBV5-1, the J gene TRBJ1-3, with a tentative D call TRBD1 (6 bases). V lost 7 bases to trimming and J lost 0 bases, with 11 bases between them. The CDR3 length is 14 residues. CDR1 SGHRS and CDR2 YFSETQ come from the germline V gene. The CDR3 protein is CASAQGFSGNTIYF. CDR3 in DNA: TGCGCCAGCGCACAGGGTTTCTCTGGAAACACCATATATTTT.

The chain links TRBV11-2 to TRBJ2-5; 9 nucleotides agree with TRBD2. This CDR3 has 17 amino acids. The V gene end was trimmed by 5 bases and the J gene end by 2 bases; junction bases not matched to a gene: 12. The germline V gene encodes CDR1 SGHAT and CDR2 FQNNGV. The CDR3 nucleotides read TGTGCCAGCAGCCAAGAAATACTAGCGGGCCAACAAGAGACCCAGTACTTC. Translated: CASSQEILAGQQETQYF. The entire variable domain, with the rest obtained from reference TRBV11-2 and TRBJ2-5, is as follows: EAGVAQSPRYKIIEKRQSVAFWCNPISGHATLYWYQQILGQGPKLLIQFQNNGVVDDSQLPKDRFSAERLKGVDSTLKIQPAKLEDSAVYLCASSQEILAGQQETQYFGPGTRLLVL.

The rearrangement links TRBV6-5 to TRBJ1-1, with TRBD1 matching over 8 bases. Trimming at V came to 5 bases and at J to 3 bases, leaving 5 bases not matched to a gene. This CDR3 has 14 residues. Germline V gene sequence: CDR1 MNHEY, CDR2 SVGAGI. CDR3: CASSLQGEYTEAFF. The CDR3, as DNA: TGTGCCAGCAGTCTACAGGGGGAGTACACTGAAGCTTTCTTT.

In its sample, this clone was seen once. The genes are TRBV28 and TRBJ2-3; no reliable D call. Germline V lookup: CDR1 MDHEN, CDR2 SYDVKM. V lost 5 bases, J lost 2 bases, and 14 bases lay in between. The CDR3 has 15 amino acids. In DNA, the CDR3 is TGTGCCAGCAGTACCCAGACAAAATACACAGATACGCAGTATTTT. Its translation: CASSTQTKYTDTQYF.

CDR3 nucleotides: TGTGCCAGTAGTAATACAGGACTAGCAGCAGACATTCAGTACTTC. Translated: CASSNTGLAADIQYF. This rearrangement joins TRBV19 to TRBJ2-4, with 8 bases fitting TRBD2. CDR3 length: 15 amino acids. V trimming: 4 bases; J trimming: 8 bases; junction bases outside the gene matches: 10. Germline CDR1 reads LNHDA; CDR2 reads SQIVND (reference sequence).

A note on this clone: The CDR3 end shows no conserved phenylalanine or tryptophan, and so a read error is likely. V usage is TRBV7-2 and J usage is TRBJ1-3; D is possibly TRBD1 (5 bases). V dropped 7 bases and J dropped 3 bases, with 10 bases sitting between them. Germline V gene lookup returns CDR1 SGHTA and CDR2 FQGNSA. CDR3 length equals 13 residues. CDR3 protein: CASTRGGGNTIYL. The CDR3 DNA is TGTGCCAGCACTCGGGGGGGTGGAAACACCATATATCTT.